One sample yielded the 5 T cell receptor beta chains listed below, sequenced in a study of beta chain features in type 1 diabetes. Notes on the study in general: Type 1 diabetes patients had moderately but significantly shorter TCRB CDR3s in all four CD4+ subsets.

The investigators reverse transcribed all of the isolated RNA, so they sequenced expressed TCRB transcripts. Assay used: immunoSEQ multiplex PCR; TCRdb lists only in-frame clones, some missing. The repertoire includes about 150,000 clones, approximately 7.9% of them detected once, and roughly 0.5% sits in the top ten. These receptors' antigens are unknown. The sequencing sample was made of central memory CD4+ T cells from blood. All receptors derive from a man younger than 35 with type 1 diabetes.

This clone was detected a few times. V and J are TRBV18 and TRBJ1-1, with a possible D match to TRBD1 (5 bases). The V and J ends lost 2 bases and 6 bases respectively, with 10 bases between them. CDR3 size: 13 residues. CDR1 and CDR2 from the germline V gene are KGHSH and LQKENI. CDR3 nucleotides: TGTGCCAGCTCACCATCGGGGGTGGCTGAAGCTTTCTTT. This codes for CASSPSGVAEAFF.

V gene TRBV29-1 combines with J gene TRBJ2-7; TRBD1 aligns across 7 bases. V lost 5 bases, J lost 5 bases, and 9 bases stayed unmatched. Per germline, CDR1 SQVTM and CDR2 ANQGSEA. The CDR3 extends over 13 amino acids. The CDR3 loop is CSVMTGITDEQYF. CDR3 in DNA: TGCAGCGTTATGACAGGGATTACTGACGAGCAGTACTTC.

This clone was counted a few times. The J gene is TRBJ1-2, the V gene TRBV5-4; 9 bases align to TRBD1. The germline V gene encodes CDR1 SGHNT and CDR2 YYREEE (reference sequence). The CDR3 totals 13 residues. The junction had 3 bases not matched to a gene; V was cut back by 1 base and J by 8 bases. The DNA for the CDR3 is TGTGCCAGCAGCTTGAGGACAGGGGACGGCTACACCTTC. Translating it yields CASSLRTGDGYTF. Filled out from reference TRBV5-4 and TRBJ1-2, the complete variable domain reads ETGVTQSPTHLIKTRGQQVTLRCSSQSGHNTVSWYQQALGQGPQFIFQYYREEENGRGNFPPRFSGLQFPNYSSELNVNALELDDSALYLCASSLRTGDGYTFGSGTRLTVV.

This clone has at least ten counts. V is TRBV4-3 and J is TRBJ2-1; 7 nucleotides agree with TRBD2. Per the germline V gene, CDR1 is LGHNA and CDR2 is YSLEER. The CDR3 length is 13 residues. V trimming: 1 base; J trimming: 9 bases; junction bases outside the gene matches: 3. The CDR3 protein is CASSQVGGIEQFF. CDR3 DNA sequence: TGCGCCAGCAGCCAAGTGGGAGGGATTGAGCAGTTCTTC.

Only a few counts were recorded for this clone. The rearrangement uses TRBV5-4 and TRBJ2-5, with TRBD1 matching 10 bases. Germline CDR1 reads SGHNT; CDR2 reads YYREEE (reference sequence). With 4 bases clipped from V and 2 bases from J, the junction kept 2 bases outside the gene matches. The CDR3 sequence is 14 residues long. The CDR3 reads CASSPDRGQETQYF. CDR3 DNA sequence: TGTGCCAGCAGCCCGGACAGGGGGCAAGAGACCCAGTACTTC.